A single sample gave rise to the 20 T cell receptor beta chains below, sequenced in a study of blood T cell repertoires in COVID-19. Method: immunoSEQ multiplex PCR; TCRdb's copy keeps in-frame clones and lacks some. The sample records about 280,000 clones, approximately 85% being singletons. Sequences were obtained from peripheral blood. These receptors all stem from a woman between 65 and 79 years old with acute or convalescent COVID-19.

The J gene is TRBJ2-1, the V gene TRBV6-6; 10 nucleotides align to TRBD1. This CDR3 spans 15 amino acids. CDR1 is MNHNY, CDR2 SVGAGI, per germline (reference sequence). The V and J ends lost 7 bases and 4 bases, in that order; junction bases with no gene match: 7. CDR3 in DNA: TGTGCCAGCAATGACGGGACAGGGGTTTACAATGAGCAGTTCTTC. Protein product: CASNDGTGVYNEQFF.

The chain recombines TRBV5-1 with TRBJ1-3; D possibly corresponds to TRBD1 (6 bases). This CDR3 has 15 residues. The V end lost 5 bases, the J end lost 0 bases, and 12 bases lay between the germline ends. Germline V gives CDR1 SGHRS, CDR2 YFSETQ. This CDR3 reads CASSGGTSSGNTIYF. The CDR3 DNA sequence: TGCGCCAGCAGTGGGGGCACCAGCTCTGGAAACACCATATATTTT.

This chain connects TRBV6-1 to TRBJ1-2; D not resolved. This CDR3 has 16 amino acids. CDR1 and CDR2 from the germline V gene are MNHNS and SASEGT. Trimming took 3 bases from V and 2 from J, leaving 16 bases between them. CDR3 sequence: CASSEVKRAVNYGYTF. CDR3 bases: TGTGCCAGCAGTGAGGTAAAGAGGGCAGTGAACTATGGCTACACCTTC.

The rearrangement links TRBV30 to TRBJ1-1, with D uncertain. Germline lookup yields CDR1 GTSNPN and CDR2 SVGIG (reference sequence). V lost 0 bases, J lost 1 base, and 6 bases lay in between. This CDR3 comprises 13 residues. CDR3 sequence (DNA): TGTGCCTGGAGTGTACAATCGAACACTGAAGCTTTCTTT. Amino acids: CAWSVQSNTEAFF.

This clone was observed a few times. The chain uses TRBV14 and TRBJ2-2; perhaps TRBD2 as D (5 bases). Trimming left V 0 bases short and J 6 bases short, with 11 bases between. This CDR3 is 15 amino acids long. Germline V lookup: CDR1 SGHDN, CDR2 FVKESK. Here the CDR3 reads CASSQELGPAGELFF. The DNA of the CDR3 is TGTGCCAGCAGCCAAGAACTAGGGCCAGCCGGGGAGCTGTTTTTT.

The chain couples TRBV7-2 to TRBJ2-3; D gene unclear. The germline V gene encodes CDR1 SGHTA and CDR2 FQGNSA. This CDR3 contains 13 residues. The V end lost 7 bases, the J end lost 2 bases, and 10 bases lay between the germline ends. CDR3 nucleotide sequence: TGTGCCAGCACCACCAGATACACAGATACGCAGTATTTT. It specifies CASTTRYTDTQYF.

The rearrangement uses TRBV9 and TRBJ1-1; no clear D gene. Germline CDR1 and CDR2: SGDLS and YYNGEE. The CDR3 loop spans 13 amino acids. V was shortened by 4 bases and J by 3 bases, with 10 bases between the two germline ends. CDR3 region: CASSRGSHTEAFF. The DNA of the CDR3 is TGTGCCAGCAGCAGAGGGTCCCACACTGAAGCTTTCTTT.

The chain joins TRBV5-6 to TRBJ1-1; TRBD1 agrees at 7 bases. Per the germline V gene, CDR1 is SGHDT and CDR2 is YYEEEE. This CDR3 has 16 residues. The trim removed 5 bases at V and 6 bases at J, leaving 16 bases unmatched. For the CDR3, the DNA is TGTGCCAGCAGTCGCACCACCGGCAGGGGGGAAGCTGAAGCTTTCTTT. This translates into CASSRTTGRGEAEAFF.

The CDR3 bases are TGTGCCACCAGTGGCGGCCTCAATCAGCCCCAGCATTTT. Protein sequence: CATSGGLNQPQHF. The chain recombines TRBV24-1 with TRBJ1-5; D ambiguous. This CDR3 has 13 amino acids. Germline assignment: CDR1 KGHDR and CDR2 SFDVKD. Trimming removed 5 bases from V and 3 bases from J, with 7 bases in between.

The V gene is TRBV10-1, the J gene TRBJ2-7; 8 bases are a match to TRBD1. CDR1 and CDR2 from the germline V gene are WNHNN and SYGVQD (reference sequence). Trimming took 6 bases from V and 6 from J; bases not matched to a gene: 10. The CDR3 runs to 14 residues. CDR3 nucleotide sequence: TGCGCCAGCAGGCCCGGGACAGGTTCGCCCGAGCAGTACTTC. Translating it yields CASRPGTGSPEQYF.

The CDR3 region has the DNA TGTGCCAGCAGCTTTACAGCGGACAGGGGCTTCAGGCCCCAGCATTTT. It yields the protein CASSFTADRGFRPQHF. The chain has TRBV11-2 and TRBJ1-5; 9 nucleotides align to TRBD1. The CDR3 extends over 16 amino acids. Germline loops: CDR1 SGHAT, CDR2 FQNNGV. Trimming took 3 bases from V and 9 from J; bases not matched to a gene: 12.

This sequence joins TRBV19 and TRBJ2-5; possible D gene TRBD2, 5 bases. V lost 6 bases, J lost 4 bases, and 9 bases lay in between. Germline-derived CDR1 and CDR2 are LNHDA and SQIVND (reference sequence). The CDR3 runs to 12 residues. In DNA, the CDR3 is TGTGCCAGTAGCCAAGAGGGAGAGACCCAGTACTTC. Protein sequence: CASSQEGETQYF.

V is TRBV21-1 and J is TRBJ1-1; the table's TRBD1 call for D was not verified on the DNA. TRBV21-1 has pseudogene status. The CDR3 spans 14 residues. CDR3 coding DNA: TGTGCCAGCAGCAAAGGAACAGCGAACACTGAAGCTTTCTTT. Its translation: CASSKGTANTEAFF.

The chain carries TRBV2 and TRBJ2-3; possible D gene TRBD2, 7 bases. Germline-derived CDR1 and CDR2 are SNHLY and FYNNEI. V lost 6 bases and J lost 4, with 14 bases in between. The CDR3 covers 14 residues. For the CDR3, the DNA is TGTGCCAGCAGGTCCAGGGAGGGGGCAGATACGCAGTATTTT. Its translation: CASRSREGADTQYF. Complete variable domain (other parts from reference TRBV2 and TRBJ2-3): EPEVTQTPSHQVTQMGQEVILRCVPISNHLYFYWYRQILGQKVEFLVSFYNNEISEKSEIFDDQFSVERPDGSNFTLKIRSTKLEDSAMYFCASRSREGADTQYFGPGTRLTVL.

This clone was counted a single time. J is TRBJ1-2 and V is TRBV12-3 or TRBV12-4; D unresolved. Between the trimmed V and J ends, which lost 1 base and 8 bases, there was a span of 8 bases. There are 12 residues in the CDR3. This CDR3 reads CASSLEGGGYTF. The CDR3 DNA sequence: TGTGCCAGCAGTTTAGAGGGCGGGGGCTACACCTTC.

The chain couples TRBV30 to TRBJ1-2; D is uncertain. Germline V lookup: CDR1 GTSNPN, CDR2 SVGIG (reference sequence). This CDR3 is built from 12 residues. V was clipped by 4 bases and J by 4 bases, with 10 bases between them. CDR3 protein: CAWKQEAYGYTF. Written as DNA, the CDR3 is TGTGCCTGGAAGCAAGAAGCCTATGGCTACACCTTC. The whole variable domain, filled in from reference TRBV30 and TRBJ1-2, reads SQTIHQWPATLVQPVGSPLSLECTVEGTSNPNLYWYRQAAGRGLQLLFYSVGIGQISSEVPQNLSASRPQDRQFILSSKKLLLSDSGFYLCAWKQEAYGYTFGSGTRLTVV.

V is TRBV7-8 and J is TRBJ2-3; TRBD2 aligns across 10 bases. The junction had 7 bases not matched to a gene; V was cut back by 5 bases and J by 2 bases. Germline V gene sequence: CDR1 SGHVS, CDR2 FQNEAQ. The CDR3 contains 16 residues. The CDR3 spells CASSPKAGGFTDTQYF. The CDR3 nucleotides are TGTGCCAGCAGCCCGAAAGCGGGGGGGTTCACAGATACGCAGTATTTT.

The chain joins TRBV19 to TRBJ2-5; D is possibly TRBD2 (6 bases). The germline V gene has CDR1 LNHDA and CDR2 SQIVND (reference sequence). The germline V and J ends were trimmed by 4 bases and 7 bases, with 10 bases remaining between them. CDR3 size: 12 residues. CDR3 nucleotides: TGTGCCAGTAGTAGTAACGGGGGGACCCAGTACTTC. It specifies CASSSNGGTQYF.

The chain has TRBV7-3 and TRBJ2-1, with D possibly TRBD1 on 6 matching bases. This CDR3 has 16 amino acids. The V end was cut by 0 bases, the J end by 3 bases, with 12 bases between. Germline values: CDR1 SGHTA, CDR2 FQGTGA. The CDR3 here is CASSLTAGQHYNEQFF. In DNA form, the CDR3 reads TGTGCCAGCAGCTTAACCGCTGGACAGCACTACAATGAGCAGTTCTTC.

This chain links TRBV5-6 with TRBJ2-1, with D perhaps TRBD1 (7 bases). Trimming removed 4 bases at V and 0 bases at J, with 20 bases between. The germline gives CDR1 SGHDT, CDR2 YYEEEE. The CDR3 extends over 18 amino acids. CDR3 sequence reads: CASSGGTDPTYSYNEQFF. The CDR3 region has the DNA TGTGCCAGCAGCGGGGGGACAGATCCAACTTACTCCTACAATGAGCAGTTCTTC. Together with reference TRBV5-6 and TRBJ2-1, the CDR3 gives the full variable domain: DAGVTQSPTHLIKTRGQQVTLRCSPKSGHDTVSWYQQALGQGPQFIFQYYEEEERQRGNFPDRFSGHQFPNYSSELNVNALLLGDSALYLCASSGGTDPTYSYNEQFFGPGTRLTVL.